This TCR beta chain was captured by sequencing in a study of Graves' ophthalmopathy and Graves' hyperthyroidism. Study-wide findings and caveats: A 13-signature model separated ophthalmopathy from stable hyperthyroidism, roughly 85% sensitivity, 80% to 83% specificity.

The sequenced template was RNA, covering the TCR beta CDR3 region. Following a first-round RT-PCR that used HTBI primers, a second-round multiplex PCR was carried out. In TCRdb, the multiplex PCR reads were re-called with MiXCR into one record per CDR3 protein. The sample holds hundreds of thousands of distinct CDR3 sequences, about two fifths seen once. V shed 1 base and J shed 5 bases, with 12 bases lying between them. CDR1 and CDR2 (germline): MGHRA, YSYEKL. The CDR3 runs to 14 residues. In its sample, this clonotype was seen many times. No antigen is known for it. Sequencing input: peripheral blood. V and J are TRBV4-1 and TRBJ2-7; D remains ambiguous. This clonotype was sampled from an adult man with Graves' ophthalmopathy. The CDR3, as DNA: TGCGCCAGCAGCCAAGTCGGAAGCACCCACGAGCAGTACTTC. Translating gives CASSQVGSTHEQYF.